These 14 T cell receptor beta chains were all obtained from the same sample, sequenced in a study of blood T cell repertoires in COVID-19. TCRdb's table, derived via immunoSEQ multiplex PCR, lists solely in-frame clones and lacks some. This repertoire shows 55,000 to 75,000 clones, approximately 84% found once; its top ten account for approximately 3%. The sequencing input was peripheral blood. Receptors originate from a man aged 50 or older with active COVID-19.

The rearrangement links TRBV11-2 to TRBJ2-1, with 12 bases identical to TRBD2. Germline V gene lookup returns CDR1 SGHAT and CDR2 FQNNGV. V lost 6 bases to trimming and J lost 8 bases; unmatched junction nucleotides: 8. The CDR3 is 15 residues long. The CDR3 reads CASRGLAGGFDEQFF. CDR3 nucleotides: TGTGCCAGCAGGGGTCTAGCGGGAGGGTTTGATGAGCAGTTCTTC.

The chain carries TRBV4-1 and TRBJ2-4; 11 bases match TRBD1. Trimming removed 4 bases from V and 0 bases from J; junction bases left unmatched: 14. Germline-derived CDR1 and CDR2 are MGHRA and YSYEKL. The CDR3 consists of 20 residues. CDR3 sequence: CASSLGAPGQGGGAKNIQYF. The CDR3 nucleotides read TGCGCCAGCAGCCTTGGGGCTCCGGGACAGGGGGGAGGAGCCAAAAACATTCAGTACTTC.

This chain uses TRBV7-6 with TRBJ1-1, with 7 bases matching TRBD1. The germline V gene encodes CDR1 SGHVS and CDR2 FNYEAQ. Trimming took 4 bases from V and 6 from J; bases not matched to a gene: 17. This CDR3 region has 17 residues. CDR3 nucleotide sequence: TGTGCCAGCAGCTCCAGGGCAGGGGGAGCGGTCAAGGCTGAAGCTTTCTTT. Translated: CASSSRAGGAVKAEAFF.

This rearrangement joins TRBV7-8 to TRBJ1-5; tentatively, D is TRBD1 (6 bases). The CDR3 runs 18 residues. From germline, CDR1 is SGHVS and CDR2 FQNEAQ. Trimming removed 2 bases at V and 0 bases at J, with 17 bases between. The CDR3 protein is CASSLNGRDRLSNQPQHF. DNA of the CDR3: TGTGCCAGCAGCTTAAATGGAAGAGACAGGCTTAGCAATCAGCCCCAGCATTTT. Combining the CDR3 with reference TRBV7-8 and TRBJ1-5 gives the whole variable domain GAGVSQSPRYKVAKRGQDVALRCDPISGHVSLFWYQQALGQGPEFLTYFQNEAQLDKSGLPSDRFFAERPEGSVSTLKIQRTQQEDSAVYLCASSLNGRDRLSNQPQHFGDGTRLSIL.

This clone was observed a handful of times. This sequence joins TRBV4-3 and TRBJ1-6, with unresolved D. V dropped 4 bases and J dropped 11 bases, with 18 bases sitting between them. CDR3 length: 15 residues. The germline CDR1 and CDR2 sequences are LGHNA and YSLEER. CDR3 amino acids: CASSPVGGIGPPLHF. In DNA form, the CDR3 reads TGCGCCAGCAGCCCGGTAGGAGGAATTGGTCCACCCCTCCACTTT.

For the CDR3, the DNA is TGTGCCACGGGGGGGGAATCTCGGGAGACCCAGTACTTC. This sequence encodes CATGGESRETQYF. The genes are TRBV3-1 (or the pseudogene TRBV3-2) and TRBJ2-5, with 8 bases identical to TRBD2. The CDR3 has 13 residues. V was pared by 10 bases and J by 5 bases, with 9 bases of the junction left unmatched. Germline lookup yields CDR1 LGHDT and CDR2 YNNKEL (reference sequence).

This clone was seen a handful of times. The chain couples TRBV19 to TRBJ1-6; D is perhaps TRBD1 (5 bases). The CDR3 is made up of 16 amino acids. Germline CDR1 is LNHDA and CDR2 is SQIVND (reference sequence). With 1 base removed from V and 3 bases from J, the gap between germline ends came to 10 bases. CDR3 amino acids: CASSIGSRDYNSPLHF. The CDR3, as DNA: TGTGCCAGTAGTATAGGATCCAGGGACTATAATTCACCCCTCCACTTT.

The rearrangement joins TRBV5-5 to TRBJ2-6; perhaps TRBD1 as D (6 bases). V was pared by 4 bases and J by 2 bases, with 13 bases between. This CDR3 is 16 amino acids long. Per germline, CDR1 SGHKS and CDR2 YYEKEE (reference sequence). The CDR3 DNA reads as TGTGCCAGCAGCCCGATCGAGGGGGCTGGGGCCAACGTCCTGACTTTC. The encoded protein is CASSPIEGAGANVLTF.

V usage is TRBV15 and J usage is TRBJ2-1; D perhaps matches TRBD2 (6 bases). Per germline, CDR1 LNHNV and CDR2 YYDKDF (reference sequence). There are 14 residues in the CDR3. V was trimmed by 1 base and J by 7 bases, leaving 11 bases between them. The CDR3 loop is CATSRGSGVNEQFF. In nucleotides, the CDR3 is TGTGCCACCAGCAGAGGTTCGGGGGTGAATGAGCAGTTCTTC.

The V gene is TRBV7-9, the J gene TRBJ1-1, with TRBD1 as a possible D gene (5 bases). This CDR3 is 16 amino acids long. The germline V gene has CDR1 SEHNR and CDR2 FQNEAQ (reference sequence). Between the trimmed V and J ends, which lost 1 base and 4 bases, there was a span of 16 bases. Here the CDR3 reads CASSLGQGFFSTEAFF. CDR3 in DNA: TGTGCCAGCAGCTTAGGTCAGGGATTCTTTTCCACTGAAGCTTTCTTT.

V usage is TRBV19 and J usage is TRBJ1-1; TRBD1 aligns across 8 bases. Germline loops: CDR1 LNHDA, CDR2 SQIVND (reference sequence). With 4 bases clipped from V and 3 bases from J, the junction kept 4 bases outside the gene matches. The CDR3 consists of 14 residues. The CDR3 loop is CASSTGGMDTEAFF. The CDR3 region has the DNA TGTGCCAGTAGTACAGGGGGCATGGACACTGAAGCTTTCTTT.

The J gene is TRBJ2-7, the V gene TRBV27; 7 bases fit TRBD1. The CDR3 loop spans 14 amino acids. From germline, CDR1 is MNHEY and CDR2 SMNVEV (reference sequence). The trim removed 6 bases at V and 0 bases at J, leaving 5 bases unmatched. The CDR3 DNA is TGTGCCAGCAGACGTGACAGGGCCTCCTACGAGCAGTACTTC. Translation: CASRRDRASYEQYF.

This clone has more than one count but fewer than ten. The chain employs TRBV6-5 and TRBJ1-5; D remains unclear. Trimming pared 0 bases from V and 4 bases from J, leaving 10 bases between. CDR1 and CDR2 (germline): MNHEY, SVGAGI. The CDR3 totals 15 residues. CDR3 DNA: TGTGCCAGCAGTTACTCGTGGGGAGGTAATCAGCCCCAGCATTTT. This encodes CASSYSWGGNQPQHF.

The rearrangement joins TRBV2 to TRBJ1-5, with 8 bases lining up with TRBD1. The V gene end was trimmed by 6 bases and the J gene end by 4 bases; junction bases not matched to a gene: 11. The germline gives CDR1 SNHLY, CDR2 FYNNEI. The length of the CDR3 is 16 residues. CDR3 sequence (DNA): TGTGCCAGCAGACCGGACAGGGACTCTTTAAATCAGCCCCAGCATTTT. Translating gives CASRPDRDSLNQPQHF.